A few counts support the clone carrying this TCR beta chain. No antigen is known for it. Cultured CD4+ T-cell DNA underwent Oncomine TCR Beta short-read sequencing. MiXCR, applied by TCRdb to the PCR reads, yields one record per CDR3 protein. The sample records just under 20,000 distinct CDR3 sequences, about 51% being singletons. Trimming cost V 3 bases and J 9 bases, with 30 bases left between them. The CDR3 runs to 19 residues. The entry originates in a study of vaccination and CD4 T cells after COVID-19. For the study at large: In the control cultures, a CEFX pool, an HIV-1 Nef pool, or no peptide was supplied.

Treatment given: roughly ten-day PBMC culture with coronavirus spike peptide pools or control peptides (ViraFEST assay). When around nine days of culture had elapsed, CD4+ T cells were isolated by negative selection. General study findings and limits: Within the convalescent patients, a median around 90% of the SARS-CoV-2-reactive clones were ones that appeared only post-vaccination.

The rearrangement links TRBV23-1 to TRBJ1-5, with a possible D match to TRBD1 (5 bases). TRBV23-1 is annotated as an ORF whose role is uncertain. This TCR was recovered from a human donor who had recovered from COVID-19. Sequencing used CD4+ T cells from blood, cultured in vitro. The CDR3, as DNA: TGCGCCAGCAGTCACGCTGCCTGGGACGGATCATTTATGATTCGGCCCCAGCATTTT. Its protein product is CASSHAAWDGSFMIRPQHF.